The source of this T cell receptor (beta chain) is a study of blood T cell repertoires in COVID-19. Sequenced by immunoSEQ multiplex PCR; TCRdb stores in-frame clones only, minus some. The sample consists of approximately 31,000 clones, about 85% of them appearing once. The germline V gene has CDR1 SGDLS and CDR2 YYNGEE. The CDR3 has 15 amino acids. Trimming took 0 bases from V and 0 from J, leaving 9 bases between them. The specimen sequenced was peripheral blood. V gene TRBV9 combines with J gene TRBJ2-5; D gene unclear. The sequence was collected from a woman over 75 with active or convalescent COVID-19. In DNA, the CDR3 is TGTGCCAGCAGCGTAGGAGGAGCGAACCAAGAGACCCAGTACTTC. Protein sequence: CASSVGGANQETQYF.